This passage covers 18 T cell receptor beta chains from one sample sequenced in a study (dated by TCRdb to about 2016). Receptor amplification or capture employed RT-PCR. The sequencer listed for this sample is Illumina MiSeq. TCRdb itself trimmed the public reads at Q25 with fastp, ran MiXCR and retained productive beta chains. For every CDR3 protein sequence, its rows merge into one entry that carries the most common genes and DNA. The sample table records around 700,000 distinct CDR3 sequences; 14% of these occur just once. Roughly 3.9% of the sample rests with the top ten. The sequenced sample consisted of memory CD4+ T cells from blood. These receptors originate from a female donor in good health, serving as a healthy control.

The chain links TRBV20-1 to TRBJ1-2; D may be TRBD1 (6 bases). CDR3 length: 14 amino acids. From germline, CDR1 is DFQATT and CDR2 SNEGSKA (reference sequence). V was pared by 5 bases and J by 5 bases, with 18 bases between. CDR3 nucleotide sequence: TGCAGTGCTCCCCCCGGGGGCAGGGGTTATGGCTACACCTTC. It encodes CSAPPGGRGYGYTF.

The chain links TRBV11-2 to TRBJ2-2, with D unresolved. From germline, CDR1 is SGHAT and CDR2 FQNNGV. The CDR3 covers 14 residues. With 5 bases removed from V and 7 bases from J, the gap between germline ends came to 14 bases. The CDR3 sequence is CASSPVAWIGELFF. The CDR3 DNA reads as TGTGCCAGCAGCCCCGTGGCCTGGATCGGGGAGCTGTTTTTT.

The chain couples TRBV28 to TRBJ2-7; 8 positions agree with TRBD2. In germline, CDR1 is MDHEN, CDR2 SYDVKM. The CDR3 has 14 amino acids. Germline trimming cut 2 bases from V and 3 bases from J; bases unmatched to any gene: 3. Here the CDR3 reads CASSLGGRLYEQYF. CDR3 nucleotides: TGTGCCAGCAGTTTAGGCGGGAGGCTCTACGAGCAGTACTTC.

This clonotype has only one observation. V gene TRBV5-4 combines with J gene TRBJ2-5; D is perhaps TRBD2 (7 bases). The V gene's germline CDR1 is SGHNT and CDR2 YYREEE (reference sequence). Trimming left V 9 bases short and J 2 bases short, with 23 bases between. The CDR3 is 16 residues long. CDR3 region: CATLWGGGATQETQYF. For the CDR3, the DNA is TGTGCCACTCTCTGGGGCGGGGGCGCGACTCAAGAGACCCAGTACTTC.

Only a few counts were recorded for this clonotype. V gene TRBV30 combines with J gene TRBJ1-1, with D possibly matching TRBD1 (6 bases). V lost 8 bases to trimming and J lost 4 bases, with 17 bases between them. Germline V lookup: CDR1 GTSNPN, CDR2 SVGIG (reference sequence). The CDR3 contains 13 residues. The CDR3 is CAGGAQEGTEAFF. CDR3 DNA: TGTGCCGGGGGGGCCCAAGAAGGCACTGAAGCTTTCTTT.

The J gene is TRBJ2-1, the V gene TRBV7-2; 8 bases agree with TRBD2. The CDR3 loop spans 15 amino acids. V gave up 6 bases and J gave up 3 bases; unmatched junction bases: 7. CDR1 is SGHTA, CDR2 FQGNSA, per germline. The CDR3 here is CASRFPGLVYNEQFF. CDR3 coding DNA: TGTGCCAGCAGATTCCCGGGACTAGTCTACAATGAGCAGTTCTTC.

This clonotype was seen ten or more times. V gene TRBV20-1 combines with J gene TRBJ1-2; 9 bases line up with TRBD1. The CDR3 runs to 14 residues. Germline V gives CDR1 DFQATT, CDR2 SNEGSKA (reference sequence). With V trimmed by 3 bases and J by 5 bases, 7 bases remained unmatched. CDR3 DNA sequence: TGCAGTGCTAGCGACGGGACAGGGATTTATGGCTACACCTTC. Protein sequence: CSASDGTGIYGYTF.

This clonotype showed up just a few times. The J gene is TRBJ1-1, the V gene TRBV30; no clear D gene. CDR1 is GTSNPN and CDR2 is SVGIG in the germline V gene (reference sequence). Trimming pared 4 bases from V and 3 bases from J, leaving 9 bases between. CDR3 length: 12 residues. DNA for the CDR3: TGTGCCTGGACGGGGTGGCACACTGAAGCTTTCTTT. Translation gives CAWTGWHTEAFF.

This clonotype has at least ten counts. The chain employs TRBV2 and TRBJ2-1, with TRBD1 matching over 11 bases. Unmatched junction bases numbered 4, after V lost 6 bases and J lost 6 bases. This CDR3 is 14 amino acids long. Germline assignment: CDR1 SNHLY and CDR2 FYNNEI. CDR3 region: CASSRGQGVNEQFF. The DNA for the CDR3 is TGTGCCAGCAGCAGGGGACAGGGGGTCAATGAGCAGTTCTTC. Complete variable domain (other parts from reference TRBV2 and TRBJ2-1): EPEVTQTPSHQVTQMGQEVILRCVPISNHLYFYWYRQILGQKVEFLVSFYNNEISEKSEIFDDQFSVERPDGSNFTLKIRSTKLEDSAMYFCASSRGQGVNEQFFGPGTRLTVL.

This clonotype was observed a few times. As DNA, the CDR3 is TGTGCCAGCAGTCCCCCGGGACAGGAGCGGGATACGCAGTATTTT. Its translation: CASSPPGQERDTQYF. The V call is TRBV28, the J call TRBJ2-3; 8 bases are a match to TRBD1. The CDR3 spans 15 residues. The V gene end was trimmed by 5 bases and the J gene end by 6 bases; junction bases not matched to a gene: 10. Germline lookup yields CDR1 MDHEN and CDR2 SYDVKM.

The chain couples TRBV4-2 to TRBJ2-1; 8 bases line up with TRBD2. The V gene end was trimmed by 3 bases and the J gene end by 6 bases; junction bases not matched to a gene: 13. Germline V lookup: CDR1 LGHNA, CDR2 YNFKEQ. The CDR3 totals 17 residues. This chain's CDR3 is CASSHHRTGTSTNEQFF. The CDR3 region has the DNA TGTGCCAGCAGCCACCACCGGACCGGGACTAGTACCAATGAGCAGTTCTTC.

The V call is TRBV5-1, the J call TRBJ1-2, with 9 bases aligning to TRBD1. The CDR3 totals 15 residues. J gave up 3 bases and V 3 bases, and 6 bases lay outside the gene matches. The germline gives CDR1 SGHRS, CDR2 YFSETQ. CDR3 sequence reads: CASSSPDRGDYGYTF. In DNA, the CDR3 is TGCGCCAGCAGCTCCCCCGACAGGGGGGACTATGGCTACACCTTC.

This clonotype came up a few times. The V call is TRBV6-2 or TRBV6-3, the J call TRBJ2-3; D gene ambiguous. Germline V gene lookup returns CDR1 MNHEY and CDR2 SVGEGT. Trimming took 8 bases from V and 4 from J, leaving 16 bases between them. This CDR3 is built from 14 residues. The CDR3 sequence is CASLPPNTADTQYF. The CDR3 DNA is TGTGCCAGCCTACCCCCGAACACCGCAGATACGCAGTATTTT.

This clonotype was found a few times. CDR3 in DNA: TGCAGTGCTCCCCCCAGCGGGGGACAGGGGGAAACAGATACGCAGTATTTT. This encodes CSAPPSGGQGETDTQYF. The rearrangement joins TRBV20-1 to TRBJ2-3; 11 nucleotides align to TRBD1. Trimming removed 5 bases from V and 3 bases from J; junction bases left unmatched: 13. Germline V gene lookup returns CDR1 DFQATT and CDR2 SNEGSKA (reference sequence). The CDR3 spans 17 residues.

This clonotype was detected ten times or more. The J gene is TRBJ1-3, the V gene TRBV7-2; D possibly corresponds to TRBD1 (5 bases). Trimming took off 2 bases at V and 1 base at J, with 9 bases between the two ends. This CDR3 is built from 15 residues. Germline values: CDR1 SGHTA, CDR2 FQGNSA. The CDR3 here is CASSLQGYSGNTIYF. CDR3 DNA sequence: TGTGCCAGCAGCTTACAGGGTTATTCTGGAAACACCATATATTTT. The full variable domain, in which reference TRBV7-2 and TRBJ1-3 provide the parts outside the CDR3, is GAGVSQSPSNKVTEKGKDVELRCDPISGHTALYWYRQSLGQGLEFLIYFQGNSAPDKSGLPSDRFSAERTGGSVSTLTIQRTQQEDSAVYLCASSLQGYSGNTIYFGEGSWLTVV.

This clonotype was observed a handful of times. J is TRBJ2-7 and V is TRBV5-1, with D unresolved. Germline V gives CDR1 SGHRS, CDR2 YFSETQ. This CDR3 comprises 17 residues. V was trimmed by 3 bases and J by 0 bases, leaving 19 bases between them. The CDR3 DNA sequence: TGCGCCAGCAGCTCTCCCGTTTCAGACTCAAGCTCCTACGAGCAGTACTTC. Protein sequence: CASSSPVSDSSSYEQYF.

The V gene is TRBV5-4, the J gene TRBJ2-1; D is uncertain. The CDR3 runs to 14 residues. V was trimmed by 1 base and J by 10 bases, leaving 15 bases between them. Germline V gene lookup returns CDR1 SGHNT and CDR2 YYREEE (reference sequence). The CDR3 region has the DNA TGTGCCAGCAGCTTGTGGGTGAGCACGACCGAGCAGTTCTTC. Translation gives CASSLWVSTTEQFF. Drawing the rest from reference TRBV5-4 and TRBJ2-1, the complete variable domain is ETGVTQSPTHLIKTRGQQVTLRCSSQSGHNTVSWYQQALGQGPQFIFQYYREEENGRGNFPPRFSGLQFPNYSSELNVNALELDDSALYLCASSLWVSTTEQFFGPGTRLTVL.

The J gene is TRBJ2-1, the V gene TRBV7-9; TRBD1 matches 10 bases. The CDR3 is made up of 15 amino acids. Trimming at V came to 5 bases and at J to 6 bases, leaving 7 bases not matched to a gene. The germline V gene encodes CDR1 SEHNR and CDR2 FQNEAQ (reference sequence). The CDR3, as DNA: TGTGCCAGCAGCGGACAGGGGGGTAATAGCAATGAGCAGTTCTTC. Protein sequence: CASSGQGGNSNEQFF.